These T cell receptor beta chains were read from a single sample in a study of control samples from healthy donors and cancer patients. This table comes from immunoSEQ multiplex PCR, and its TCRdb copy is limited to in-frame clones, with some not included. The sample holds about 160,000 clones, roughly 95% seen once. Sequencing was done on a sample of blood. These receptors all come from a woman younger than 45 in good health. CDR3s include the opening cysteine and the closing phenylalanine or tryptophan. The D gene is left open where the match is weak. A clone size is listed for some rows: how often the clone was seen (once, few, many), or a class if it is expanded.

cdr3_length,clone_size,d_call,v_call,j_call,cdr3_aa,cdr3_nt
13,-,-,TRBV10-1,TRBJ1-1,CASSGNSKTEAFF,TGCGCCAGCAGCGGAAACTCGAAGACTGAAGCTTTCTTT
16,-,-,TRBV12-5,TRBJ1-2,CASGLVLLGRVDGYTF,TGTGCTAGTGGTTTGGTACTGTTGGGCAGGGTAGATGGCTACACCTTC
15,-,-,TRBV5-6,TRBJ1-4,CASSSAAGEIEKLFF,TGTGCCAGCAGCTCCGCTGCAGGGGAAATCGAAAAACTGTTTTTT
13,-,-,TRBV2,TRBJ2-1,CAREENRADEQFF,TGTGCCAGGGAGGAGAACAGGGCAGATGAGCAGTTCTTC
13,-,-,TRBV12-3/TRBV12-4,TRBJ1-1,CASSRTGRAEAFF,TGTGCCAGCAGTCGAACAGGGAGAGCTGAAGCTTTCTTT
12,-,-,TRBV29-1,TRBJ2-5,CSVVGVRETQYF,TGCAGCGTTGTTGGGGTTAGGGAGACCCAGTACTTC
15,-,-,TRBV3-1/TRBV3-2,TRBJ2-2,CASSQFLMNTGELFF,TGTGCCAGCAGCCAATTTCTAATGAACACCGGGGAGCTGTTTTTT
15,-,-,TRBV11-3,TRBJ1-6,CASSPRRGYNSPLHF,TGTGCCAGCAGCCCCAGACGGGGGTATAATTCACCCCTCCACTTT
13,-,-,TRBV7-8,TRBJ2-7,CASSQDRFHEQYF,TGTGCCAGCAGCCAGGACAGATTCCACGAGCAGTACTTC
12,-,-,TRBV12-3/TRBV12-4,TRBJ1-5,CASSPPNQPQHF,TGTGCCAGCAGTCCTCCCAATCAGCCCCAGCATTTT
16,-,-,TRBV6-1,TRBJ2-1,CASSEPWGGRDNEQFF,TGTGCCAGCAGTGAACCCTGGGGCGGTCGGGACAATGAGCAGTTCTTC
16,-,-,TRBV14,TRBJ1-3,CASSQGTAGFGNTIYF,TGTGCCAGCAGCCAAGGAACAGCGGGATTCGGAAACACCATATATTTT
16,-,-,TRBV3-1/TRBV3-2,TRBJ2-1,CASSQDMWGTYNEQFF,TGTGCCAGCAGCCAAGATATGTGGGGGACCTACAATGAGCAGTTCTTC
14,-,TRBD1,TRBV6-1,TRBJ2-7,CASSENRGPGEQYF,TGTGCCAGCAGTGAAAACAGGGGGCCCGGCGAGCAGTACTTC
14,-,-,TRBV6-4,TRBJ2-2,CASSDSLGSGELFF,TGTGCCAGCAGTGACTCACTAGGCAGCGGGGAGCTGTTTTTT
11,once,-,TRBV14,TRBJ2-1,CASSQGGQQFF,TGTGCCAGCAGCCAAGGGGGTCAGCAGTTCTTC
13,once,TRBD2,TRBV30,TRBJ2-3,CAWTSGVSDTQYF,TGTGCCTGGACTAGCGGGGTTTCAGATACGCAGTATTTT
16,-,-,TRBV5-4,TRBJ1-2,CASSRLYGGAEYGYTF,TGTGCCAGCAGCCGTCTATACGGGGGCGCGGAGTATGGCTACACCTTC
14,-,-,TRBV6-7,TRBJ2-7,CASRQKGVPYEQYF,TGTGCCAGCAGGCAAAAAGGTGTTCCCTACGAGCAGTACTTC
13,-,-,TRBV6-2/TRBV6-3,TRBJ2-2,CASSLTSTGELFF,TGTGCCAGCAGTTTAACTAGCACCGGGGAGCTGTTTTTT
15,-,-,TRBV5-1,TRBJ2-5,CASSSQGYQGETQYF,TGCGCCAGCAGCTCCCAGGGATACCAAGGAGAGACCCAGTACTTC
18,-,-,TRBV9,TRBJ1-2,CASSVATERGEANYGYTF,TGTGCCAGCAGCGTAGCGACCGAGAGGGGGGAAGCTAACTATGGCTACACCTTC
12,-,-,TRBV12-5,TRBJ1-5,CASGWTNGPQHF,TGTGCTAGTGGTTGGACGAACGGGCCCCAGCATTTT
15,-,-,TRBV28,TRBJ2-7,CASIPGETVYYEQYF,TGTGCCAGCATCCCCGGAGAGACGGTCTACTACGAGCAGTACTTC
15,once,-,TRBV6-5,TRBJ2-1,CASSYGGGTYNEQFF,TGTGCCAGCAGTTACGGAGGGGGAACCTACAATGAGCAGTTCTTC
17,once,TRBD2,TRBV11-2,TRBJ2-5,CASSLVPSGRARETQYF,TGTGCCAGCAGCTTAGTCCCTAGCGGGAGGGCCCGGGAGACCCAGTACTTC
13,-,-,TRBV7-9,TRBJ1-1,CASSLAGATEAFF,TGTGCCAGCAGCTTAGCCGGGGCCACTGAAGCTTTCTTT
14,-,-,TRBV27,TRBJ1-2,CASSPRDHLGGYTF,TGTGCCAGCAGTCCGAGGGACCATTTGGGCGGCTACACCTTC
16,-,-,TRBV28,TRBJ1-2,CASSPRDIGVGYGYTF,TGTGCCAGCAGTCCGAGGGACATCGGGGTAGGGTATGGCTACACCTTC
15,-,-,TRBV27,TRBJ1-4,CASSFLGATNEKLFF,TGTGCCAGCAGTTTTTTGGGAGCAACTAATGAAAAACTGTTTTTT
13,-,-,TRBV19,TRBJ1-6,CASSWGQNSPLHF,TGTGCCAGTAGCTGGGGGCAGAATTCACCCCTCCACTTT
16,-,-,TRBV5-1,TRBJ2-2,CASSLRTGANTGELFF,TGCGCCAGCAGCTTGCGGACGGGGGCCAACACCGGGGAGCTGTTTTTT
15,-,-,TRBV5-5,TRBJ2-3,CASSRVGLRTDTQYF,TGTGCCAGCAGTCGGGTGGGGCTGCGCACAGATACGCAGTATTTT
15,-,-,TRBV11-3,TRBJ2-3,CASSLGGKRTDTQYF,TGTGCCAGCAGCTTAGGGGGGAAGCGCACAGATACGCAGTATTTT
13,-,TRBD1,TRBV3-1/TRBV3-2,TRBJ2-7,CASSRDRAYEQYF,TGTGCCAGCAGCCGGGACAGGGCTTACGAGCAGTACTTC
13,once,-,TRBV30,TRBJ1-6,CAWRPGNNSPLHF,TGTGCCTGGAGGCCGGGGAATAATTCACCCCTCCACTTT
15,-,-,TRBV28,TRBJ1-5,CASSSGDIAYQPQHF,TGTGCCAGCAGTTCTGGGGACATTGCCTATCAGCCCCAGCATTTT
14,-,TRBD2,TRBV3-1/TRBV3-2,TRBJ2-7,CASSQSGRGYEQYF,TGTGCCAGCAGTCAAAGCGGGAGGGGCTACGAGCAGTACTTC
15,-,TRBD1,TRBV5-4,TRBJ2-7,CASSRPGQEAYEQYF,TGTGCCAGCAGCCGTCCCGGACAGGAGGCCTACGAGCAGTACTTC
15,-,-,TRBV11-2,TRBJ1-1,CASRSGDRLNTEAFF,TGTGCCAGCAGATCAGGCGACAGGCTGAACACTGAAGCTTTCTTT
13,-,TRBD1,TRBV30,TRBJ2-5,CAWSRDRGETQYF,TGTGCCTGGAGTCGGGACAGGGGAGAGACCCAGTACTTC
14,few,TRBD1,TRBV2,TRBJ1-1,CASSEARGQLKAFF,TGTGCCAGCAGTGAAGCTAGGGGACAGCTCAAAGCTTTCTTT
13,-,-,TRBV3-1/TRBV3-2,TRBJ2-7,CASSRGGPGEQYF,TGTGCCAGCAGCCGAGGCGGTCCAGGCGAGCAGTACTTC
15,-,-,TRBV5-1,TRBJ2-2,CASTRDGAGTGELFF,TGCGCCAGTACCCGCGATGGGGCAGGGACCGGGGAGCTGTTTTTT
16,-,TRBD2,TRBV28,TRBJ2-3,CASSSPSGGSTDTQYF,TGTGCCAGCAGTTCCCCCTCCGGGGGGAGCACAGATACGCAGTATTTT
14,-,-,TRBV27,TRBJ2-7,CASSFLVGQTEQYF,TGTGCCAGCAGTTTCTTAGTTGGACAGACGGAGCAGTACTTC
15,-,TRBD2,TRBV4-1,TRBJ2-7,CASSQGLANSYEQYF,TGCGCCAGCAGCCAAGGACTAGCGAACTCCTACGAGCAGTACTTC
14,once,-,TRBV5-4,TRBJ1-4,CASSLAGAPGKLFF,TGTGCCAGCAGCTTGGCCGGGGCTCCGGGGAAACTGTTTTTT
17,-,TRBD1,TRBV7-2,TRBJ1-2,CASSPLFRRQGNYGYTF,TGTGCCAGCAGTCCCCTGTTCCGCAGACAGGGGAACTATGGCTACACCTTC
12,-,-,TRBV3-1/TRBV3-2,TRBJ1-1,CASSRETTEAFF,TGTGCCAGCAGCCGTGAGACGACTGAAGCTTTCTTT
14,-,TRBD1,TRBV5-8,TRBJ1-3,CASSLQGAGNTIYF,TGTGCCAGCAGCTTACAGGGGGCTGGAAACACCATATATTTT